This is a list of T cell receptor beta chains from one sample in a study of shared clonotypes between healthy human individuals. The protocol was immunoSEQ multiplex PCR, while the TCRdb copy is restricted to in-frame clones and leaves out a portion. The table has approximately 400,000 clones, 96% seen once; the top ten hold about 0.32%. Sequenced input: memory CD8+ T cells sorted from blood. These receptors all come from a man aged 25-45 years in good health. Both conserved end residues are part of each CDR3. D genes are given only for firm matches. Only some rows state a clone size, as once, few, many or a class for expanded clones.

>.|TRBV4-2|TRBJ2-1|.
CASSLSGSSYNEQFF
TGTGCCAGCAGCCTTAGCGGAAGCTCCTACAATGAGCAGTTCTTC
>.|TRBV6-5|TRBJ2-2|.
CASSYSSLTGELFF
TGTGCCAGCAGTTACTCGAGTTTAACCGGGGAGCTGTTTTTT
>once|TRBV5-1|TRBJ1-2|.
CASSPAQRAYGYTF
TGCGCCAGCAGCCCCGCCCAACGGGCCTATGGCTACACCTTC
>.|TRBV5-4|TRBJ1-3|TRBD1
CASSLPGQGSGNTIYF
TGTGCCAGCAGCCTTCCGGGACAGGGCTCTGGAAACACCATATATTTT
>once|TRBV4-1|TRBJ1-4|.
CASSQKSATNEKLFF
TGCGCCAGCAGCCAAAAATCTGCAACTAATGAAAAACTGTTTTTT
>.|TRBV19|TRBJ1-3|.
CASSQQSNGNTIYF
TGTGCCAGTAGCCAACAGTCTAACGGAAACACCATATATTTT
>.|TRBV28|TRBJ2-7|.
CASSFSFSYEQYF
TGTGCCAGCAGTTTTTCATTCTCCTACGAGCAGTACTTC
>.|TRBV9|TRBJ2-7|.
CASSRLSGPSYEQYF
TGTGCCAGCAGCCGCCTCTCCGGGCCCTCCTACGAGCAGTACTTC
>.|TRBV2|TRBJ2-7|.
CASKSDGSYEQYF
TGTGCCAGCAAATCGGACGGATCCTACGAGCAGTACTTC
>.|TRBV5-6|TRBJ1-2|TRBD1
CASSTKPDRTGYGYTF
TGTGCCAGCAGCACAAAACCGGACAGGACGGGCTATGGCTACACCTTC
>few|TRBV11-2|TRBJ2-5|TRBD2
CASSLRASGKTQYF
TGTGCCAGCAGCTTACGTGCTAGCGGGAAGACCCAGTACTTC
>.|TRBV5-1|TRBJ2-3|TRBD2
CASSLEPSGIADTQYF
TGCGCCAGCAGCTTGGAGCCTAGCGGGATCGCAGATACGCAGTATTTT
>.|TRBV28|TRBJ2-5|TRBD1
CASSINSVAGQGPWGAQETQYF
TGTGCCAGCAGTATCAACTCTGTCGCGGGACAGGGGCCGTGGGGGGCCCAAGAGACCCAGTACTTC
>.|TRBV5-1|TRBJ2-7|TRBD1
CASSLGDRGYEQYF
TGCGCCAGCAGCTTGGGGGACAGGGGGTACGAGCAGTACTTC
>.|TRBV6-5|TRBJ2-1|.
CASSYSFLQGGNEQFF
TGTGCCAGCAGTTACTCCTTCTTGCAGGGGGGAAATGAGCAGTTCTTC